These 6 T cell receptor beta chains share one sample of origin, sequenced in a study of blood T cell repertoires in COVID-19. Clones were sequenced by immunoSEQ multiplex PCR, and TCRdb holds only the in-frame ones, with some missing. The table has about 220,000 clones, about 91% seen once. Material for sequencing was PBMCs or T cells enriched from blood (not recorded which). Source of these receptors: a middle-aged woman with acute COVID-19.

The chain carries TRBV6-4 and TRBJ1-1, with a weak D call TRBD1 (6 bases). Germline CDR1 is MRHNA and CDR2 is SNTAGT. Trimming left V 6 bases short and J 3 bases short, with 14 bases between. There are 14 residues in the CDR3. As DNA, the CDR3 is TGTGCCAGCAGACCACAGGGTAGAGACACTGAAGCTTTCTTT. It codes for CASRPQGRDTEAFF.

The V gene is TRBV9, the J gene TRBJ2-3; 10 bases are a match to TRBD2. The CDR3 totals 16 residues. V was clipped by 2 bases and J by 6 bases; unmatched bases: 9. Germline V gives CDR1 SGDLS, CDR2 YYNGEE. The CDR3 loop is CASSVKRGGPLDTQYF. CDR3 bases: TGTGCCAGCAGCGTCAAGCGGGGGGGCCCCTTGGATACGCAGTATTTT.

CDR3 in DNA: TGTGCCAGCAGCTTTCATGCTAGCGGAGCAACCGGGGAGCTGTTTTTT. This sequence encodes CASSFHASGATGELFF. The V call is TRBV7-2, the J call TRBJ2-2; 7 bases fit TRBD2. V lost 3 bases and J lost 5; bases outside the gene matches: 9. The CDR3 contains 16 residues. The germline gives CDR1 SGHTA, CDR2 FQGNSA. The entire variable domain, with the rest obtained from reference TRBV7-2 and TRBJ2-2, is as follows: GAGVSQSPSNKVTEKGKDVELRCDPISGHTALYWYRQSLGQGLEFLIYFQGNSAPDKSGLPSDRFSAERTGGSVSTLTIQRTQQEDSAVYLCASSFHASGATGELFFGEGSRLTVL.

This clone is a singleton in its sample. The gene calls are TRBV19 and TRBJ1-2; D uncertain. Trimming removed 11 bases from V and 1 base from J, with 17 bases in between. Looked up from germline, CDR1 is LNHDA and CDR2 is SQIVND (reference sequence). The CDR3 sequence is 14 residues long. CDR3 nucleotide sequence: TGTGCCGGCGATAGACGGAGCCTTAACTATGGCTACACCTTC. Amino acids: CAGDRRSLNYGYTF.

J is TRBJ2-1 and V is TRBV4-2; 12 nucleotides line up with TRBD1. Germline CDR1 and CDR2: LGHNA and YNFKEQ. V lost 5 bases to trimming and J lost 8 bases; unmatched junction nucleotides: 7. The CDR3 loop spans 15 amino acids. The CDR3 sequence is CASSSGTGGFHEQFF. The CDR3 nucleotides read TGTGCCAGCAGCTCCGGGACAGGGGGCTTCCATGAGCAGTTCTTC.

CDR3 DNA: TGTGCCAGCAGCTTGAGAGGGATAAGCAATCAGCCCCAGCATTTT. This gives the protein CASSLRGISNQPQHF. This chain joins TRBV5-6 and TRBJ1-5; D ambiguous. This CDR3 has 15 amino acids. The germline V gene encodes CDR1 SGHDT and CDR2 YYEEEE. With 1 base removed from V and 1 base from J, the gap between germline ends came to 9 bases.